A single sample gave rise to the 24 T cell receptor beta chains below, sequenced in a study of immune evolution from preneoplasia to lung adenocarcinoma. Sequenced by immunoSEQ multiplex PCR; TCRdb stores in-frame clones only, minus some. Counted here are thousands of clones, roughly three quarters occurring once; the ten biggest clones make up 5.5% to 6.5%. Sample: FFPE invasive lung adenocarcinoma tissue. The receptor source for this set is a person in their fifties or sixties with lung adenocarcinoma.

V gene TRBV25-1 combines with J gene TRBJ1-1; D is undetermined. From germline, CDR1 is MGHDK and CDR2 SYGVNS. V was trimmed by 6 bases and J by 6 bases, leaving 8 bases between them. This CDR3 comprises 11 residues. In DNA, the CDR3 is TGTGCCAGCAGAGGAGTAGCTGAAGCTTTCTTT. This gives the protein CASRGVAEAFF.

This sequence joins TRBV9 and TRBJ2-1; D call uncertain. Germline V gene sequence: CDR1 SGDLS, CDR2 YYNGEE. The CDR3 is made up of 15 amino acids. The germline V and J ends were trimmed by 0 bases and 1 base, with 8 bases remaining between them. The CDR3 protein is CASSVGWGSYNEQFF. CDR3 nucleotides: TGTGCCAGCAGCGTAGGCTGGGGATCCTACAATGAGCAGTTCTTC.

The chain joins TRBV6-1 to TRBJ2-2; TRBD1 matches at 12 bases. Germline trimming cut 7 bases from V and 6 bases from J; bases unmatched to any gene: 6. Germline values: CDR1 MNHNS, CDR2 SASEGT. The CDR3 extends over 15 amino acids. The chain's CDR3 is CASTPGTGGAGELFF. CDR3 in DNA: TGTGCCAGCACCCCCGGGACAGGGGGCGCCGGGGAGCTGTTTTTT.

The chain employs TRBV28 and TRBJ1-2, with TRBD1 identical over 10 bases. V lost 8 bases to trimming and J lost 5 bases; unmatched junction nucleotides: 11. CDR3 size: 15 residues. Germline assignment: CDR1 MDHEN and CDR2 SYDVKM. In DNA, the CDR3 is TGTGCCAGCTTTGCCTCCGGGACAGGGGTATATGGCTACACCTTC. Protein sequence: CASFASGTGVYGYTF.

This rearrangement joins TRBV18 to TRBJ2-7, with D tentatively TRBD1 or TRBD2 (5 bases each). Looked up from germline, CDR1 is KGHSH and CDR2 is LQKENI. This CDR3 is 13 amino acids long. V was cut by 3 bases and J by 0 bases, with 6 bases left in between. For the CDR3, the DNA is TGTGCCAGCTCACCGGGGGACTCCTACGAGCAGTACTTC. It encodes CASSPGDSYEQYF.

The V call is TRBV4-2, the J call TRBJ2-7; TRBD2 agrees at 7 bases. The trim removed 4 bases at V and 2 bases at J, leaving 14 bases unmatched. The CDR3 has 17 residues. CDR1 LGHNA and CDR2 YNFKEQ come from the germline V gene. CDR3 sequence: CASSLRPGASGAYEQYF. The CDR3 DNA sequence: TGTGCCAGCAGCCTCCGTCCCGGGGCTAGCGGTGCCTACGAGCAGTACTTC.

The chain employs TRBV28 and TRBJ2-1; D is possibly TRBD2 (5 bases). CDR3 length equals 16 residues. V was clipped by 5 bases and J by 2 bases, with 16 bases between them. CDR1 MDHEN and CDR2 SYDVKM come from the germline V gene. The DNA for the CDR3 is TGTGCCAGCAGTCTTTCGACCGGGGTTACCTACAATGAGCAGTTCTTC. Its translation: CASSLSTGVTYNEQFF.

This chain uses TRBV5-4 with TRBJ2-7, with TRBD2 matching over 10 bases. J lost 4 bases, V lost 2 bases, and 9 bases had no gene match. This CDR3 has 16 amino acids. Germline V lookup: CDR1 SGHNT, CDR2 YYREEE (reference sequence). CDR3 sequence (DNA): TGTGCCAGCAGCTTCCAAACGCTAGCGGGAGTATACGAGCAGTACTTC. Translating gives CASSFQTLAGVYEQYF. Together with reference TRBV5-4 and TRBJ2-7, the CDR3 gives the full variable domain: ETGVTQSPTHLIKTRGQQVTLRCSSQSGHNTVSWYQQALGQGPQFIFQYYREEENGRGNFPPRFSGLQFPNYSSELNVNALELDDSALYLCASSFQTLAGVYEQYFGPGTRLTVT.

The chain uses TRBV28 and TRBJ2-7, with D uncertain. Trimming took 7 bases from V and 0 from J, leaving 10 bases between them. The CDR3 runs to 13 residues. Looked up from germline, CDR1 is MDHEN and CDR2 is SYDVKM. CDR3: CASKVLSSYEQYF. Written as DNA, the CDR3 is TGTGCCAGCAAAGTCCTTAGCTCCTACGAGCAGTACTTC. The full variable domain, completed using reference TRBV28 and TRBJ2-7, is DVKVTQSSRYLVKRTGEKVFLECVQDMDHENMFWYRQDPGLGLRLIYFSYDVKMKEKGDIPEGYSVSREKKERFSLILESASTNQTSMYLCASKVLSSYEQYFGPGTRLTVT.

For this clone: A junction boundary mismatches the germline segment, possibly from a read error. The rearrangement links TRBV28 to TRBJ1-1, with D perhaps matching TRBD1 (5 bases). CDR1 is MDHEN, CDR2 SYDVKM, per germline. The CDR3 length is 15 residues. The DNA for the CDR3 is TGTGCCACCAGTCTCGGGGGAAGGGGAAGCACTGAAGCTTTCTTT. Amino acids: CATSLGGRGSTEAFF. The whole variable domain, filled in from reference TRBV28 and TRBJ1-1, reads DVKVTQSSRYLVKRTGEKVFLECVQDMDHENMFWYRQDPGLGLRLIYFSYDVKMKEKGDIPEGYSVSREKKERFSLILESASTNQTSMYLCATSLGGRGSTEAFFGQGTRLTVV.

The rearrangement joins TRBV27 to TRBJ1-2; 10 nucleotides line up with TRBD1. V gave up 5 bases and J gave up 5 bases; unmatched junction bases: 2. In germline, CDR1 is MNHEY, CDR2 SMNVEV (reference sequence). This CDR3 is built from 13 residues. CDR3 sequence: CASSVGQGYGYTF. In DNA form, the CDR3 reads TGTGCCAGCAGTGTGGGACAGGGGTATGGCTACACCTTC.

The genes are TRBV10-3 and TRBJ2-7, with 9 bases that match TRBD2. The CDR3 extends over 18 amino acids. Germline trimming cut 4 bases from V and 1 base from J; bases unmatched to any gene: 14. CDR1 ENHRY and CDR2 SYGVKD come from the germline V gene. The DNA for the CDR3 is TGTGCCATCAGTGCGGGTGCTGGTAGCGGGAGCGGGTCCTACGAGCAGTACTTC. Translated: CAISAGAGSGSGSYEQYF.

The sample holds one count of this clone. This chain connects TRBV28 to TRBJ2-3, with D unresolved. The CDR3 has 12 amino acids. V dropped 5 bases and J dropped 1 base, with 4 bases sitting between them. The germline V gene encodes CDR1 MDHEN and CDR2 SYDVKM. Here the CDR3 DNA reads TGTGCCAGCAGTCAGGGCACAGATACGCAGTATTTT. Translated: CASSQGTDTQYF.

The chain combines TRBV7-8 with TRBJ2-7; D is uncertain. The V end was cut by 4 bases, the J end by 0 bases, with 13 bases between. CDR1 SGHVS and CDR2 FQNEAQ come from the germline V gene. The CDR3 extends over 15 amino acids. As DNA, the CDR3 is TGTGCCAGCAGCTCCCGCATCTCAGGCTCCTACGAGCAGTACTTC. It codes for CASSSRISGSYEQYF.

This clone ranks as medium-sized. CDR3 bases: TGCGCCAGCAGCTTGGTTGCCGGGGAGCTGTTTTTT. Protein: CASSLVAGELFF. This chain links TRBV5-1 with TRBJ2-2; D not resolved. Trimming removed 0 bases from V and 6 bases from J, with 3 bases in between. The CDR3 runs to 12 residues. Per the germline V gene, CDR1 is SGHRS and CDR2 is YFSETQ. The variable domain in full, with the rest retrieved from reference TRBV5-1 and TRBJ2-2, is KAGVTQTPRYLIKTRGQQVTLSCSPISGHRSVSWYQQTPGQGLQFLFEYFSETQRNKGNFPGRFSGRQFSNSRSEMNVSTLELGDSALYLCASSLVAGELFFGEGSRLTVL.

The chain links TRBV28 to TRBJ2-2; D perhaps matches TRBD2 (6 bases). Trimming took 1 base from V and 5 from J, leaving 14 bases between them. The CDR3 contains 16 residues. CDR1 is MDHEN and CDR2 is SYDVKM in the germline V gene. The CDR3 DNA reads TGTGCCAGCAGTTTATATGTGGGAGGAAGGACCGGGGAGCTGTTTTTT. Amino acid sequence: CASSLYVGGRTGELFF.

This clone was seen a few times. This CDR3 is also generated by other DNA sequences in the sample. The chain's CDR3 is CASSQEGRPSGDNEQFF. CDR3 DNA sequence: TGTGCCAGCAGCCAAGAGGGGCGTCCTAGCGGAGACAATGAGCAGTTCTTC. The chain employs TRBV4-2 and TRBJ2-1; TRBD2 aligns across 7 bases. Germline V CDR1 and CDR2: LGHNA, YNFKEQ. Trimming took 0 bases from V and 5 from J; bases not matched to a gene: 10. This CDR3 is built from 17 residues.

This chain uses TRBV27 with TRBJ1-2; 9 bases fit TRBD1. This CDR3 spans 14 amino acids. Germline V gives CDR1 MNHEY, CDR2 SMNVEV (reference sequence). J lost 7 bases, V lost 6 bases, and 9 bases had no gene match. CDR3: CASRPTGGAFGYTF. The CDR3, as DNA: TGTGCCAGCAGACCCACAGGGGGCGCTTTTGGCTACACCTTC.

V gene TRBV7-9 combines with J gene TRBJ2-3, with 9 bases matching TRBD2. CDR3 length: 17 amino acids. Germline CDR1 is SEHNR and CDR2 is FQNEAQ (reference sequence). Germline trimming cut 1 base from V and 4 bases from J; bases unmatched to any gene: 9. CDR3 in DNA: TGTGCCAGCAGCTTAGGTCTAGCGGGAAAAGGGGCAGATACGCAGTATTTT. Its translation: CASSLGLAGKGADTQYF.

This clone appeared once. The chain recombines TRBV29-1 with TRBJ2-7; D uncertain. Trimming stripped 5 bases from V and 4 bases from J, with 9 bases between. The CDR3 runs 11 residues. Per the germline V gene, CDR1 is SQVTM and CDR2 is ANQGSEA. This CDR3 reads CSVRLGYEQYF. The DNA of the CDR3 is TGCAGCGTTCGTTTAGGTTACGAGCAGTACTTC.

The CDR3 sequence: CASSLGRWNEKLFF. In DNA form, the CDR3 reads TGTGCCAGCAGCTTAGGACGGTGGAATGAAAAACTGTTTTTT. This chain connects TRBV7-8 to TRBJ1-4, with unresolved D. Trimming cost V 1 base and J 5 bases, with 8 bases left between them. This CDR3 region has 14 residues. Germline assignment: CDR1 SGHVS and CDR2 FQNEAQ.

This clone was seen a single time. No DNA is shown, since the ends of the CDR3 on it are uncertain; the CDR3 is the one TCRdb lists. V gene TRBV29-1 combines with J gene TRBJ2-7; the table's D call, TRBD2, has no DNA check behind it. The CDR3 spans 11 residues, counting both ends. Germline V CDR1 and CDR2: SQVTM, ANQGSEA. The CDR3: CSVGGGTEVYF.

This chain joins TRBV12-5 and TRBJ2-1; 11 bases agree with TRBD1. The germline CDR1 and CDR2 sequences are LGHNT and FRNRAP. V lost 5 bases, J lost 3 bases, and 3 bases stayed unmatched. The CDR3 runs 15 residues. The CDR3 region is CASGKGTGGYNEQFF. Here the CDR3 DNA reads TGTGCTAGTGGTAAGGGGACAGGGGGCTACAATGAGCAGTTCTTC.

The chain couples TRBV6-6 to TRBJ1-5; 8 nucleotides agree with TRBD1. Germline CDR1 and CDR2: MNHNY and SVGAGI (reference sequence). Trimming took 4 bases from V and 0 from J; bases not matched to a gene: 5. The CDR3 is made up of 16 amino acids. As DNA, the CDR3 is TGTGCCAGCAGTTTAACAGGGGGATATAGCAATCAGCCCCAGCATTTT. Protein product: CASSLTGGYSNQPQHF.